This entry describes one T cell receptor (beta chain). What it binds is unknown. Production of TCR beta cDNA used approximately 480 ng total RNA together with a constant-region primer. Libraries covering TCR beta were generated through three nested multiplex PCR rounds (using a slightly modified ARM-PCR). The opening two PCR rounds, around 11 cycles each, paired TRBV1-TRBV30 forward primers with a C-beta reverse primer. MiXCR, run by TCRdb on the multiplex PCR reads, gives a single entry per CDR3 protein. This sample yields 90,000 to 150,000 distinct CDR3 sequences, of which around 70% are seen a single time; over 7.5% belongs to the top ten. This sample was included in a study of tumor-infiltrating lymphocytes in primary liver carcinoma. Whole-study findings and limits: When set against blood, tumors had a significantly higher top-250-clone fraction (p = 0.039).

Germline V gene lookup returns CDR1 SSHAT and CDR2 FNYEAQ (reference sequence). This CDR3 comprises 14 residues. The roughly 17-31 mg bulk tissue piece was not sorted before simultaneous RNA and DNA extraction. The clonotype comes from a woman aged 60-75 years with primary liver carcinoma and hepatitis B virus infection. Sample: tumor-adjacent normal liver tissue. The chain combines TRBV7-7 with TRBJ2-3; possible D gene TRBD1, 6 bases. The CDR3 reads CASCPSRQADTQYF. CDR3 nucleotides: TGTGCTAGCTGCCCCTCCCGACAGGCAGATACGCAGTATTTT.